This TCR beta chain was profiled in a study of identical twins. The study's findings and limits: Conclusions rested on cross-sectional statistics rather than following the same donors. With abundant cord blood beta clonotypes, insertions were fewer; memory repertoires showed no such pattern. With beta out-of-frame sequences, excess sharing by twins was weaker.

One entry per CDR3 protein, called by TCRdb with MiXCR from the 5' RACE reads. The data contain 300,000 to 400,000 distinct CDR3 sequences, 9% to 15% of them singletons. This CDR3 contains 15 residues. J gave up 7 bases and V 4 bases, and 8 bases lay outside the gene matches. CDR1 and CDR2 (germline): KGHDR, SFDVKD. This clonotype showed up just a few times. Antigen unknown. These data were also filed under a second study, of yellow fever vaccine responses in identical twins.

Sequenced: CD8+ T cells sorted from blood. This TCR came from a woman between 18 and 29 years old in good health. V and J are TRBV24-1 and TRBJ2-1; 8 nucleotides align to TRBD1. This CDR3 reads CATSEPHRGSNEQFF. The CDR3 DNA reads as TGTGCCACCAGTGAACCTCACAGGGGGTCAAATGAGCAGTTCTTC.